The 22 T cell receptor beta chains listed next were all sequenced from one sample in a study of shared clonotypes between healthy human individuals. TCRdb's table, derived via immunoSEQ multiplex PCR, lists solely in-frame clones and lacks some. The sample consists of 850,000 to 1,200,000 clones, about three quarters of them appearing once. Sample: memory CD4+ T cells sorted from blood. As to subset: CD45RA-negative fraction. The source of these receptors is a man aged 18 to 29 in good health.

Points on this clone: In the same sample, other DNA sequences code for this CDR3. The chain links TRBV28 to TRBJ2-5; D call uncertain. Germline assignment: CDR1 MDHEN and CDR2 SYDVKM. The CDR3 loop spans 11 amino acids. V lost 6 bases to trimming and J lost 2 bases, with 4 bases between them. CDR3 bases: TGTGCCAGCAGGTCACAAGAGACCCAGTACTTC. Protein: CASRSQETQYF.

This clone was counted between two and nine times. The chain recombines TRBV5-1 with TRBJ2-1; maybe TRBD1 (5 bases). Germline CDR1 reads SGHRS; CDR2 reads YFSETQ. V dropped 2 bases and J dropped 3 bases, with 12 bases sitting between them. The CDR3 length is 15 residues. The CDR3 loop is CASSLQAGFYNEQFF. For the CDR3, the DNA is TGCGCCAGCAGCTTACAGGCCGGATTCTACAATGAGCAGTTCTTC. The full variable domain, rest sourced from reference TRBV5-1 and TRBJ2-1, is KAGVTQTPRYLIKTRGQQVTLSCSPISGHRSVSWYQQTPGQGLQFLFEYFSETQRNKGNFPGRFSGRQFSNSRSEMNVSTLELGDSALYLCASSLQAGFYNEQFFGPGTRLTVL.

As for this clone: The sample holds other DNA sequences that translate to the same CDR3. The chain has TRBV5-1 and TRBJ2-7, with 11 nucleotides matching TRBD2. Per the germline V gene, CDR1 is SGHRS and CDR2 is YFSETQ. V shed 5 bases and J 4 bases; nucleotides not matched to a gene: 8. The CDR3 consists of 15 residues. CDR3 DNA sequence: TGCGCCAGCAGGCCCGGGACTAGCGGTATATACGAGCAGTACTTC. This translates into CASRPGTSGIYEQYF.

The chain uses TRBV6-5 and TRBJ2-1; D is uncertain. Trimming took 4 bases from V and 4 from J, leaving 11 bases between them. CDR3 length: 14 amino acids. CDR1 is MNHEY, CDR2 SVGAGI, per germline. CDR3: CASSSRAHYNEQFF. The CDR3 DNA sequence: TGTGCCAGCAGTTCACGAGCACATTACAATGAGCAGTTCTTC.

This clone was observed once. The rearrangement uses TRBV10-3 and TRBJ2-2, with TRBD1 matching 9 bases. The germline V gene encodes CDR1 ENHRY and CDR2 SYGVKD. The junction had 1 base not matched to a gene; V was cut back by 6 bases and J by 5 bases. This CDR3 has 13 residues. The CDR3 DNA sequence: TGTGCCATCAGGACAGGGGGAACCGGGGAGCTGTTTTTT. Translating gives CAIRTGGTGELFF.

The chain couples TRBV28 to TRBJ2-7, with TRBD1 matching 8 bases. The CDR3 covers 15 residues. With 3 bases clipped from V and 1 base from J, the junction kept 5 bases outside the gene matches. Looked up from germline, CDR1 is MDHEN and CDR2 is SYDVKM. CDR3 protein: CASSFSGQGSYEQYF. The DNA for the CDR3 is TGTGCCAGCAGTTTTAGCGGACAGGGTTCCTACGAGCAGTACTTC.

This clone has a single count. The V call is TRBV18, the J call TRBJ1-3; the D is unclear. The germline CDR1 and CDR2 sequences are KGHSH and LQKENI. Trimming took off 0 bases at V and 4 bases at J, with 7 bases between the two ends. The CDR3 extends over 14 amino acids. CDR3 bases: TGTGCCAGCTCACCACCAGGGTTAGGAAACACCATATATTTT. This encodes CASSPPGLGNTIYF.

The rearrangement links TRBV15 to TRBJ2-7; D remains unclear. The CDR3 is 13 residues long. The germline CDR1 and CDR2 sequences are LNHNV and YYDKDF (reference sequence). Trimming cost V 0 bases and J 5 bases, with 8 bases left between them. CDR3 nucleotides: TGTGCCACCAGCAGAGATCCCTTGAACGAGCAGTACTTC. It specifies CATSRDPLNEQYF.

The chain employs TRBV1 and TRBJ1-6. TRBV1 is a listed pseudogene. CDR3 length: 21 amino acids. The DNA for the CDR3 is TGCACCAGCAGCCAAGGCCCCTCGAGAGGGGAAGAAAGCTCCTATAATTCACCCCTCCACTTT. This translates into CTSSQGPSRGEESSYNSPLHF.

The chain joins TRBV10-2 to TRBJ1-3; D not certain. Trimming shortened V by 8 bases and J by 0 bases, and 14 bases separated the two germline ends. The CDR3 runs to 15 residues. Germline CDR1 WSHSY, CDR2 SAAADI. The CDR3 spells CASGERMTSGNTIYF. The CDR3 nucleotides read TGCGCCAGCGGGGAACGCATGACCTCTGGAAACACCATATATTTT.

Comment on this clone: A much larger clone sits a single nucleotide away, making a read error possible. The rearrangement uses TRBV7-9 and TRBJ1-1; a possible D gene is TRBD1 (6 bases). This CDR3 is built from 13 residues. Germline CDR1 reads SEHNR; CDR2 reads FQNEAQ (reference sequence). V lost 1 base, J lost 3 bases, and 6 bases lay in between. The chain's CDR3 is CASSLGTDTEAFF. The CDR3 nucleotides read TGTGCCAGCAGCTTAGGGACAGACACTGAAGCTTTCTTT.

The V and J genes are TRBV5-1 and TRBJ2-5, with D possibly matching TRBD2 (6 bases). CDR1 is SGHRS, CDR2 YFSETQ, per germline. Trimming took off 7 bases at V and 2 bases at J, with 12 bases between the two ends. The CDR3 length is 13 residues. This CDR3 is CASRSGLQETQYF. The CDR3 DNA reads as TGCGCCAGCCGCTCTGGACTACAAGAGACCCAGTACTTC.

This clone appeared a few times. Other DNA sequences in the same sample also yield this CDR3. The V and J genes are TRBV6-6 and TRBJ2-3; D could derive from TRBD1 or TRBD2 (5 bases each). Germline CDR1 reads MNHNY; CDR2 reads SVGAGI (reference sequence). V lost 4 bases, J lost 6 bases, and 14 bases lay in between. This CDR3 has 14 amino acids. The DNA of the CDR3 is TGTGCCAGCAGTTTCCGGGACCTCGGGGATACGCAGTATTTT. Translation: CASSFRDLGDTQYF.

V usage is TRBV2 and J usage is TRBJ1-1; 7 bases match TRBD1. Germline V gives CDR1 SNHLY, CDR2 FYNNEI. The ends lost 6 bases at V and 1 base at J; junction bases unmatched: 8. There are 15 residues in the CDR3. The DNA of the CDR3 is TGTGCCAGCAGGGCAGGGGGGGACAGGAACACTGAAGCTTTCTTT. Residues: CASRAGGDRNTEAFF.

Comments on this clone: Different DNA sequences within this sample yield the same CDR3. The chain recombines TRBV5-4 with TRBJ1-2; no reliable D call. CDR3 length: 13 residues. The V end was cut by 0 bases, the J end by 2 bases, with 5 bases between. Germline-derived CDR1 and CDR2 are SGHNT and YYREEE (reference sequence). CDR3 residues: CASSLDGNYGYTF. CDR3 DNA sequence: TGTGCCAGCAGCTTGGACGGGAACTATGGCTACACCTTC.

V and J are TRBV19 and TRBJ1-2; 7 bases fit TRBD1. From germline, CDR1 is LNHDA and CDR2 SQIVND (reference sequence). The trim removed 8 bases at V and 4 bases at J, leaving 16 bases unmatched. There are 16 residues in the CDR3. CDR3 loop: CASLSNPWTGPYGYTF. CDR3 DNA: TGTGCCAGTCTGAGTAATCCCTGGACAGGCCCCTATGGCTACACCTTC.

In DNA form, the CDR3 reads TGTGCCAGCAGCTTGGCCAGGAGGATAGATACGCAGTATTTT. It yields the protein CASSLARRIDTQYF. V usage is TRBV5-6 and J usage is TRBJ2-3; TRBD2 is a possible D gene (5 bases). The germline V gene has CDR1 SGHDT and CDR2 YYEEEE. The CDR3 totals 14 residues. V was trimmed by 0 bases and J by 5 bases, leaving 10 bases between them.

The rearrangement joins TRBV30 to TRBJ2-5; 9 bases align to TRBD1. From germline, CDR1 is GTSNPN and CDR2 SVGIG (reference sequence). Trimming at V came to 5 bases and at J to 5 bases, leaving 9 bases not matched to a gene. The CDR3 sequence is 14 residues long. CDR3 coding DNA: TGTGCCTGGGCCCGGGACAGGGTGGGCGAGACCCAGTACTTC. It specifies CAWARDRVGETQYF.

The CDR3: CASSELRGLAKNIQYF. CDR3 nucleotide sequence: TGCGCCAGCAGTGAGTTGAGGGGTCTAGCCAAAAACATTCAGTACTTC. This chain joins TRBV10-2 and TRBJ2-4; D might be TRBD1 or TRBD2, each matching 5 bases. Germline lookup yields CDR1 WSHSY and CDR2 SAAADI. V dropped 1 base and J dropped 0 bases, with 10 bases sitting between them. There are 16 residues in the CDR3.

The chain recombines TRBV4-3 with TRBJ1-2; tentatively, D is TRBD1 (5 bases). The CDR3 contains 13 residues. Germline CDR1 is LGHNA and CDR2 is YSLEER. With 0 bases removed from V and 8 bases from J, the gap between germline ends came to 10 bases. The CDR3 is CASSQDPGRGYTF. The CDR3 DNA reads TGCGCCAGCAGCCAAGATCCAGGGCGAGGCTACACCTTC.

A few counts support this clone. V is TRBV20-1 and J is TRBJ2-1; either TRBD1 or TRBD2 may fit D (5 bases each). The V gene lost 6 bases and the J gene lost 10 bases, with 13 bases spanning the gap. Germline-derived CDR1 and CDR2 are DFQATT and SNEGSKA (reference sequence). The length of the CDR3 is 11 residues. CDR3 loop: CSAHTGTEQFF. CDR3 DNA: TGCAGTGCCCACACCGGGACCGAGCAGTTCTTC.

The CDR3 loop is CASSPNTGTDTQYF. CDR3 DNA sequence: TGTGCCAGCAGCCCGAATACAGGGACAGATACGCAGTATTTT. The rearrangement joins TRBV7-3 to TRBJ2-3; D possibly corresponds to TRBD1 (6 bases). Germline loops: CDR1 SGHTA, CDR2 FQGTGA. The CDR3 has 14 residues. The V gene lost 5 bases and the J gene lost 3 bases, with 12 bases spanning the gap. The whole variable domain, remainder taken from reference TRBV7-3 and TRBJ2-3, is GAGVSQTPSNKVTEKGKYVELRCDPISGHTALYWYRQSLGQGPEFLIYFQGTGAADDSGLPNDRFFAVRPEGSVSTLKIQRTERGDSAVYLCASSPNTGTDTQYFGPGTRLTVL.